This T cell receptor beta chain was found in a study of cytomegalovirus exposure and HLA in healthy donors. Study findings and constraints: Usually a TCR sequence was rare, but some public TCRs were found in many donors.

Amplification used 60 Vbeta primers and 13 Jbeta primers. Assay used: immunoSEQ multiplex PCR; TCRdb lists only in-frame clones, some missing. This sample carries about 120,000 clones, 65% to 75% of them seen once, and the ten largest clones take around 4%. This clone was picked up a small number of times. Its target is not known. This receptor was identified in a man aged 40-55 years in good health and CMV-seropositive. The sample taken for sequencing was PBMCs.

CDR3 sequence: CASSQASAGYNSPLHF. CDR3 nucleotides: TGTGCCAGCAGCCAAGCAAGTGCAGGGTATAATTCACCCCTCCACTTT. This sequence joins TRBV14 and TRBJ1-6, with a tentative D call TRBD1 (5 bases). Germline V CDR1 and CDR2: SGHDN, FVKESK. The CDR3 has 16 residues. V lost 1 base and J 4 bases, leaving 11 bases between the germline ends.